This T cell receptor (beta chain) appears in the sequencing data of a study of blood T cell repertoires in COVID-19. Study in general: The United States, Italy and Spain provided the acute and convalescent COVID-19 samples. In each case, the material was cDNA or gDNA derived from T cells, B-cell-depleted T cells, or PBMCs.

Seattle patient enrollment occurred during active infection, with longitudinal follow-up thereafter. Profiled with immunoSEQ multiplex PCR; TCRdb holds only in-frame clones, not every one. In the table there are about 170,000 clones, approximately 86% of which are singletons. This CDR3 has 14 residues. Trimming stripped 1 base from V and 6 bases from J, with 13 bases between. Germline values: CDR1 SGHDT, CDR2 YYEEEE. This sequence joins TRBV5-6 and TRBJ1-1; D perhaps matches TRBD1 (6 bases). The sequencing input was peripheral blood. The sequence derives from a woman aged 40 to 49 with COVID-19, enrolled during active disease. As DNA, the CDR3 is TGTGCCAGCAGCTTGATGGGCAGGGGAGCTGAAGCTTTCTTT. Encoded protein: CASSLMGRGAEAFF.